The rows below give T cell receptor beta chains drawn from one sample of a study of blood T cell repertoires in COVID-19. Only in-frame clones appear in the TCRdb table, and some are missing; sequencing was by immunoSEQ multiplex PCR. The repertoire holds a few hundred thousand clones, with roughly four fifths as singletons. Sequencing was carried out using PBMCs or T cells enriched from blood (not recorded which). Receptors were obtained from a man in his forties or fifties who had recovered from COVID-19. Each CDR3 is given without its conserved first and last residue. Only part of the rows carry a size: once, few, many, or a class if the clone is expanded.

J gene,clone size,V gene,CDR3 protein
TRBJ1-4,.,TRBV28,ASSSSGREKLF
TRBJ2-1,.,TRBV11-2,ASSLGGLAGGSYNEQF
TRBJ2-1,.,TRBV12-5,ASGSRDSGMVRNEQF
TRBJ2-1,.,TRBV11-3,ASRPTDRGHREQF
TRBJ1-2,.,TRBV18,ASSPLYLGQGTNYGYT
TRBJ1-1,few,TRBV7-2,ASSLEGTGTEAF
TRBJ2-3,.,TRBV9,ASSVEEGADTQY
TRBJ2-2,.,TRBV3-1/TRBV3-2,ASSTVGSGNPGELF
TRBJ1-2,once,TRBV6-4,ASSEEQGPRRGYT
TRBJ1-3,once,TRBV4-1,ASSQVLNVPGSGNTIY
TRBJ1-1,.,TRBV30,AWSRPPRVAEAF
TRBJ2-1,.,TRBV7-6,ASSLRGSVNEQF
TRBJ2-2,.,TRBV6-5,ASSAPITAGELF
TRBJ1-1,few,TRBV29-1,SVEDRRGEAF
TRBJ2-3,.,TRBV4-1,ARSREGGGGVDTQY
TRBJ1-1,.,TRBV11-2,ASSLSLGDSEAF
TRBJ1-1,once,TRBV7-9,ASSSPGQGGEAF
TRBJ2-5,.,TRBV5-1,ASSTGTGKETQY
TRBJ1-1,.,TRBV5-6,ASSLGTGGGVVNTEAF
TRBJ2-7,.,TRBV7-9,ASSILGTSSEQY
TRBJ1-1,.,TRBV7-6,ASSLLDSMNTEAF
TRBJ2-7,.,TRBV7-3,ASSLYPGDSYEQY
TRBJ1-4,.,TRBV18,ASSPGREDEKLF
TRBJ1-2,.,TRBV11-3,ASSLSGSYGYT
TRBJ2-7,.,TRBV6-5,ASSYTRESSEQY
TRBJ2-3,.,TRBV5-4,ASSLPAPLPDTQY
TRBJ2-1,.,TRBV24-1,ATSDLSMGTGAYNEQF
TRBJ2-5,.,TRBV7-2,ASSLARASTETQY
TRBJ2-1,once,TRBV3-1/TRBV3-2,ASSQSGLALRHEQF
TRBJ2-1,.,TRBV5-6,ASRYTGAGNNEQF
TRBJ1-1,.,TRBV5-1,ASSQDSTEAF
TRBJ1-4,.,TRBV10-2,ASSWSFTNEKLF
TRBJ1-2,.,TRBV6-1,ASSEVVQKIYGYT
TRBJ2-7,.,TRBV5-1,ASGPKQGPNEQY
TRBJ1-2,.,TRBV5-1,ASSLATGFYGYT
TRBJ2-1,few,TRBV29-1,SVLRGSGAGNEQF
TRBJ1-1,.,TRBV6-2/TRBV6-3,ASSYLSEAF
TRBJ1-2,.,TRBV25-1,ASSVHRDSGYGYT
TRBJ2-7,many,TRBV27,ASSFPGTGEQY
TRBJ1-2,.,TRBV10-3,AISGAGMLGYT
TRBJ1-6,.,TRBV5-1,ASSLGRSGNSPLH
TRBJ1-2,.,TRBV19,ASSTVSGLNYGYT
TRBJ1-1,once,TRBV18,ASSEQQGGWTEAF
TRBJ1-2,.,TRBV10-3,ATSTGNYGYT
TRBJ2-3,.,TRBV27,ASRPSTHYTQY
TRBJ2-7,.,TRBV10-2,ASSSVLYEQY